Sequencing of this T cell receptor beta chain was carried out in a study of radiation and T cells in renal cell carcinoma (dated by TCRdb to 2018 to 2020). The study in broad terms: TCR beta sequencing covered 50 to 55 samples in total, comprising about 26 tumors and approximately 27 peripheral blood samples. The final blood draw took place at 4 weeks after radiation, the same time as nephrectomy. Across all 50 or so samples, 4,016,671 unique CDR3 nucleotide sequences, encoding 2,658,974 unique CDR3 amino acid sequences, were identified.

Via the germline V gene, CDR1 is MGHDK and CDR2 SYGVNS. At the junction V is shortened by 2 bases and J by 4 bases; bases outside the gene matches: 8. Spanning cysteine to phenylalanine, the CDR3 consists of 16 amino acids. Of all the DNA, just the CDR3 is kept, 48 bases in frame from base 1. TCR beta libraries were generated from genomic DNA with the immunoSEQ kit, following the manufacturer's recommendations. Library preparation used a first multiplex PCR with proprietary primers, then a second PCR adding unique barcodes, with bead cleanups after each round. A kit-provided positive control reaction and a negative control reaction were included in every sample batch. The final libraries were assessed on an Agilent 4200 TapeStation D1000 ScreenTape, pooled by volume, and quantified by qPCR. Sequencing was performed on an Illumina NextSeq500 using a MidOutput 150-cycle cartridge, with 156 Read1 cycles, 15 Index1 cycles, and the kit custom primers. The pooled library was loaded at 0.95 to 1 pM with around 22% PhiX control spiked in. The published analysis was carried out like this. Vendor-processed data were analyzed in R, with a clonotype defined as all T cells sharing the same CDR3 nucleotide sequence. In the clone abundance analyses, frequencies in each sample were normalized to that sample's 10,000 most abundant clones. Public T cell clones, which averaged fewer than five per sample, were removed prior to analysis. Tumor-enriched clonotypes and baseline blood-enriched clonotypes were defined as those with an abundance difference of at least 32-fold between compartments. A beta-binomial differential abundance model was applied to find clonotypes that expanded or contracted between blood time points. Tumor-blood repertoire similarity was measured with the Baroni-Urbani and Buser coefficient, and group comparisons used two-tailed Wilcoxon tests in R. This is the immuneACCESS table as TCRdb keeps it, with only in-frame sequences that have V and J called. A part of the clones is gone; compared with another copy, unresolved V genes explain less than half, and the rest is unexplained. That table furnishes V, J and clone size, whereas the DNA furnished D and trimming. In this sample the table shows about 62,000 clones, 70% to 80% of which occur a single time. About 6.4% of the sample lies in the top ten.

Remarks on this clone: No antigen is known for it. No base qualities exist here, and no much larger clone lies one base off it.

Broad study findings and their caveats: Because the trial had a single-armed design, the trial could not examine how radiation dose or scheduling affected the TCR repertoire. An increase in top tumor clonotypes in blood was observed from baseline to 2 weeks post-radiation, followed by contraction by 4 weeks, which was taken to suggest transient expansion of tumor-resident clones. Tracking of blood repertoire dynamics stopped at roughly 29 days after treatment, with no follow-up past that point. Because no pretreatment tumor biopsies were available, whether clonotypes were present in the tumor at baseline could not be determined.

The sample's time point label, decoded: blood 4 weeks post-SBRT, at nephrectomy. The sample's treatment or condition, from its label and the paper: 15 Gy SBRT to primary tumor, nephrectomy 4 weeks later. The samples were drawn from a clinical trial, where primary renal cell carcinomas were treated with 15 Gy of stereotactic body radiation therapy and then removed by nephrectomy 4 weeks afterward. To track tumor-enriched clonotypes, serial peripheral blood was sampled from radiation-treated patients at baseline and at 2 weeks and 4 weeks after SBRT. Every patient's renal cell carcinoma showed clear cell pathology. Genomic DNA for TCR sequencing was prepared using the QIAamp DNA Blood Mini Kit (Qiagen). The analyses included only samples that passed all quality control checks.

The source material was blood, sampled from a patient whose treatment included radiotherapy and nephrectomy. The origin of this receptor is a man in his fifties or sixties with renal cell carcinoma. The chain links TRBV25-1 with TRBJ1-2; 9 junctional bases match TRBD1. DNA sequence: TGTGCCAGCAGTGAACAGGGACAGGGTGGGGCCTATGGCTACACCTTC. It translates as CASSEQGQGGAYGYTF.